This T cell receptor (beta chain) is from a study of cytomegalovirus exposure and HLA in healthy donors. The study, taken as a whole, reports: It was approximately 150 TCR beta chains that were listed as cytomegalovirus-associated.

Produced via immunoSEQ multiplex PCR; TCRdb's table is partial and in-frame only. The sample has some 350,000 clones, about 85% seen once; the top ten hold 0.95% to 1.5%. Concerning this clone: Its antigen is undetermined.

The CDR3 covers 15 residues. Germline V gives CDR1 MNHEY, CDR2 SVGAGI. Trimming took off 6 bases at V and 0 bases at J, with 14 bases between the two ends. The donors were in the approximately 120-subject validation cohort; that cohort was separate from the approximately 700-subject first cohort. This sequence originates from a woman aged 25 to 39 in good health and CMV-seropositive. Sequenced sample: PBMCs. The chain uses TRBV6-5 and TRBJ2-5, with D possibly being TRBD1 or TRBD2 (5 bases each). CDR3 protein: CASRPGTLYQETQYF. CDR3 nucleotides: TGTGCCAGCAGGCCCGGGACGCTTTACCAAGAGACCCAGTACTTC.